The T cell receptor beta chain described here comes from a study of T cells in Graves' hyperthyroidism and ophthalmopathy. Study results and caveats: Most thyroid clonotypes with frequency above 0.001 were detected in blood. The model identified upcoming ophthalmopathy a median approximately six months ahead of onset.

Hyperthyroidism patients were newly diagnosed, had disease duration under 2 months, and were aged 18 to 65 years. The study based diagnoses on clinical symptoms, serum thyroxine and TRAb, thyroid ultrasound and orbital computed tomography. This CDR3 has 14 residues. With V trimmed by 5 bases and J by 7 bases, 8 bases remained unmatched. The germline CDR1 and CDR2 sequences are SGHTA and FQGTGA. This clonotype was seen repeatedly, ten times or more. The antigen is not known. The source material, RNA transcripts, was used to amplify TCR beta CDR3 regions. Carried out on the TCR CDR3, a first-round RT-PCR used the HTBI primer set. TCRdb called the multiplex PCR reads again in MiXCR, with one record for every CDR3 protein. This repertoire shows about 610,000 distinct CDR3 sequences, 40% to 55% found once; its top ten account for more than 7%.

This TCR derives from a young woman with Graves' hyperthyroidism. The chain links TRBV7-3 to TRBJ1-5, with 7 bases matching TRBD1. The sample consisted of peripheral blood or thyroid tissue (not recorded which). DNA of the CDR3: TGTGCCAGCAGCCTACAGGGGCGAGGACAGCCCCAGCATTTT. This encodes CASSLQGRGQPQHF.